The 19 T cell receptor beta chains presented below share a single source sample, sequenced in a study of shared clonotypes between healthy human individuals. Data came from immunoSEQ multiplex PCR; TCRdb stores just in-frame clones and leaves some out. The sample shows roughly 650,000 clones, roughly 95% of them seen only once. In the naive CD8 group, cells lacked CD45RO and were positively selected for CCR7, so terminally differentiated effector memory CD45RA+ cells were left out. The sequencing sample was made of naive CD8+ T cells sorted from blood. Source of these receptors: a woman younger than 45 in good health.

The chain carries TRBV4-1 and TRBJ2-7, with D possibly matching TRBD1 (5 bases). The CDR3 sequence is 16 residues long. The ends were cut back, 0 bases at V and 9 bases at J, with 21 bases in the middle. Germline lookup yields CDR1 MGHRA and CDR2 YSYEKL. The CDR3 protein is CASSQEGRAIPKRQYF. The CDR3 coding sequence is TGCGCCAGCAGCCAAGAGGGCAGGGCTATCCCGAAAAGGCAGTACTTC.

V gene TRBV19 combines with J gene TRBJ2-3; the D is unclear. Germline V gene data show CDR1 as LNHDA and CDR2 as SQIVND (reference sequence). Trimming removed 3 bases at V and 0 bases at J, with 7 bases between. The CDR3 runs 14 residues. CDR3 in DNA: TGTGCCAGTAGTATTTCTCGTAGCACAGATACGCAGTATTTT. Translating gives CASSISRSTDTQYF.

This chain links TRBV5-1 with TRBJ1-2; maybe TRBD1 (6 bases). The CDR3 runs to 14 residues. Germline CDR1 and CDR2: SGHRS and YFSETQ. V gave up 1 base and J gave up 2 bases, with 9 bases separating them. CDR3 DNA: TGCGCCAGCAGCTTGACAGGGAGGAACTATGGCTACACCTTC. Translation: CASSLTGRNYGYTF.

This clone appeared a single time. The V call is TRBV7-3, the J call TRBJ2-3, with D maybe TRBD2 (6 bases). The CDR3 runs 13 residues. Germline CDR1 SGHTA, CDR2 FQGTGA. The V gene lost 1 base and the J gene lost 11 bases, with 13 bases spanning the gap. CDR3 amino acids: CASSLNGGSMQYF. CDR3 bases: TGTGCCAGCAGCTTAAATGGGGGGTCTATGCAGTATTTT. The full variable domain, rest sourced from reference TRBV7-3 and TRBJ2-3, is GAGVSQTPSNKVTEKGKYVELRCDPISGHTALYWYRQSLGQGPEFLIYFQGTGAADDSGLPNDRFFAVRPEGSVSTLKIQRTERGDSAVYLCASSLNGGSMQYFGPGTRLTVL.

The chain has TRBV4-1 and TRBJ2-5, with D perhaps matching TRBD1 or TRBD2 (6 bases each). The J call may be faulty, since TRBJ2-7 better matches the DNA end. Germline CDR1 and CDR2: MGHRA and YSYEKL. CDR3 length equals 19 residues. For the CDR3, the DNA is TGCGCCAGCAGCCCGCCGGGGGCTAGCGAGACACTAGAGAACTACGAGCAGTACTTC. Translating gives CASSPPGASETLENYEQYF.

This chain joins TRBV9 and TRBJ2-7; 7 positions agree with TRBD2. Germline V gene data show CDR1 as SGDLS and CDR2 as YYNGEE. Germline trimming cut 4 bases from V and 3 bases from J; bases unmatched to any gene: 7. The CDR3 totals 14 residues. The CDR3 here is CASSSSGVSYEQYF. CDR3 in DNA: TGTGCCAGCAGCTCGAGCGGGGTAAGCTACGAGCAGTACTTC.

This sequence joins TRBV6-5 and TRBJ2-7; 7 nucleotides line up with TRBD1. With V trimmed by 5 bases and J by 3 bases, 4 bases remained unmatched. The germline gives CDR1 MNHEY, CDR2 SVGAGI. The CDR3 runs to 13 residues. In nucleotides, the CDR3 is TGTGCCAGCAGTCCCCACAGGGGCTACGAGCAGTACTTC. It is translated as CASSPHRGYEQYF.

This rearrangement joins TRBV30 to TRBJ1-2, with D uncertain. CDR1 and CDR2 from the germline V gene are GTSNPN and SVGIG (reference sequence). Trimming shortened V by 1 base and J by 7 bases, and 10 bases separated the two germline ends. The length of the CDR3 is 12 residues. In DNA form, the CDR3 reads TGTGCCTGGAGTGGGGGTGCGGTTGGCTACACCTTC. Protein sequence: CAWSGGAVGYTF.

The chain joins TRBV9 to TRBJ2-3; TRBD2 aligns across 8 bases. With V trimmed by 2 bases and J by 0 bases, 5 bases remained unmatched. Germline CDR1 reads SGDLS; CDR2 reads YYNGEE. The CDR3 length is 16 residues. For the CDR3, the DNA is TGTGCCAGCAGCGTGACTAGCGTAACTAGCACAGATACGCAGTATTTT. Translation gives CASSVTSVTSTDTQYF.

In DNA form, the CDR3 reads TGTGCACTAGCGGGGGAGCTTCACAATGAGCAGTTCTTC. This codes for CALAGELHNEQFF. The chain joins TRBV28 to TRBJ2-1, with TRBD2 matching 11 bases. Germline V CDR1 and CDR2: MDHEN, SYDVKM. This CDR3 has 13 amino acids.

This clone appeared a single time. The V gene is TRBV2, the J gene TRBJ2-5, with a weak D call TRBD2 (5 bases). This CDR3 has 14 amino acids. With 1 base removed from V and 6 bases from J, the gap between germline ends came to 12 bases. The germline V gene has CDR1 SNHLY and CDR2 FYNNEI. The DNA for the CDR3 is TGTGCCAGCAGTGAAGGTAGCGAGGCGCAGACCCAGTACTTC. It yields the protein CASSEGSEAQTQYF.

The chain joins TRBV28 to TRBJ2-7; 7 positions match TRBD2. Trimming took 2 bases from V and 0 from J; bases not matched to a gene: 4. The CDR3 loop spans 15 amino acids. CDR1 and CDR2 from the germline V gene are MDHEN and SYDVKM. CDR3 loop: CASSLVPSGSYEQYF. CDR3 DNA sequence: TGTGCCAGCAGTTTAGTCCCTAGCGGCTCCTACGAGCAGTACTTC.

The chain employs TRBV27 and TRBJ1-4, with 8 bases identical to TRBD1. The CDR3 is 14 amino acids. Trimming took 5 bases from V and 7 from J; bases not matched to a gene: 6. Germline V CDR1 and CDR2: MNHEY, SMNVEV (reference sequence). CDR3 DNA: TGTGCCAGCAGTGTAACAGGGGGGAGTGAAAAACTGTTTTTT. It yields the protein CASSVTGGSEKLFF. The variable domain in full, with the rest retrieved from reference TRBV27 and TRBJ1-4, is EAQVTQNPRYLITVTGKKLTVTCSQNMNHEYMSWYRQDPGLGLRQIYYSMNVEVTDKGDVPEGYKVSRKEKRNFPLILESPSPNQTSLYFCASSVTGGSEKLFFGSGTQLSVL.

This sequence joins TRBV27 and TRBJ2-1, with 9 bases aligning to TRBD2. Germline V lookup: CDR1 MNHEY, CDR2 SMNVEV (reference sequence). J was trimmed by 9 bases and V by 6 bases; bases with no gene match: 6. There are 13 residues in the CDR3. CDR3 in DNA: TGTGCCAGCAGCCCACTAGCGGGCCTTGAGCAGTTCTTC. Its protein is CASSPLAGLEQFF.

The rearrangement joins TRBV7-9 to TRBJ1-5; no reliable D call. The germline gives CDR1 SEHNR, CDR2 FQNEAQ (reference sequence). The V and J ends lost 1 base and 5 bases respectively, with 9 bases between them. This CDR3 has 14 amino acids. The CDR3 loop reads CASSLGSGDQPQHF. As DNA, the CDR3 is TGTGCCAGCAGCTTAGGATCAGGCGATCAGCCCCAGCATTTT.

V usage is TRBV6-1 and J usage is TRBJ2-2; 12 bases are a match to TRBD2. V was clipped by 6 bases and J by 4 bases; unmatched bases: 3. Germline-derived CDR1 and CDR2 are MNHNS and SASEGT. CDR3 length: 15 residues. The CDR3 protein is CASSASGRGTGELFF. In DNA form, the CDR3 reads TGTGCCAGCAGCGCTAGCGGGAGGGGCACCGGGGAGCTGTTTTTT.

This clone was recorded once. The chain combines TRBV5-4 with TRBJ2-7, with 7 bases identical to TRBD2. This CDR3 has 16 amino acids. Germline assignment: CDR1 SGHNT and CDR2 YYREEE (reference sequence). V lost 1 base to trimming and J lost 6 bases; unmatched junction nucleotides: 13. This CDR3 is CASSLITIGRAGEQYF. CDR3 DNA sequence: TGTGCCAGCAGCTTGATAACGATAGGGAGGGCTGGCGAGCAGTACTTC. The complete variable domain, with remaining parts taken from reference TRBV5-4 and TRBJ2-7, reads ETGVTQSPTHLIKTRGQQVTLRCSSQSGHNTVSWYQQALGQGPQFIFQYYREEENGRGNFPPRFSGLQFPNYSSELNVNALELDDSALYLCASSLITIGRAGEQYFGPGTRLTVT.

The gene calls are TRBV7-8 and TRBJ1-5, with a weak D call TRBD1 (5 bases). Between the trimmed V and J ends, which lost 2 bases and 3 bases, there was a span of 11 bases. The germline V gene has CDR1 SGHVS and CDR2 FQNEAQ. The CDR3 totals 15 residues. CDR3 region: CASSLSTGFNQPQHF. The DNA of the CDR3 is TGTGCCAGCAGCTTAAGCACAGGTTTCAATCAGCCCCAGCATTTT.

On this clone itself: Different DNA sequences within this sample yield the same CDR3. The J gene is TRBJ1-2, the V gene TRBV9, with 11 bases that match TRBD1. V lost 3 bases to trimming and J lost 6 bases; unmatched junction nucleotides: 7. CDR1 is SGDLS, CDR2 YYNGEE, per germline. This CDR3 comprises 15 residues. The CDR3 DNA reads TGTGCCAGCAGCGCTTCTCCGGGACAGGGGGATGGCTACACCTTC. Amino acids: CASSASPGQGDGYTF. The complete variable domain, with remaining parts taken from reference TRBV9 and TRBJ1-2, reads DSGVTQTPKHLITATGQRVTLRCSPRSGDLSVYWYQQSLDQGLQFLIQYYNGEERAKGNILERFSAQQFPDLHSELNLSSLELGDSALYFCASSASPGQGDGYTFGSGTRLTVV.